A single sample is the source of the 24 T cell receptor beta chains below, sequenced in a study of blood T cells in healthy people across ages. Through a sample-barcoded 5' primer and a J-beta primer mix, a second PCR was run for roughly 7 to 12 cycles. TCRdb re-derived calls from the 5' RACE reads in MiXCR, one entry per CDR3 protein. The sample lists about 1.8 million distinct CDR3 sequences; around 48% were seen once. The sample taken for sequencing was blood. Every receptor here comes from a woman aged 40 to 50 in good health.

The chain combines TRBV28 with TRBJ2-1, with D perhaps given as TRBD1 or TRBD2 (6 bases each). Germline V gene sequence: CDR1 MDHEN, CDR2 SYDVKM. The CDR3 runs 15 residues. V lost 6 bases and J 7 bases, leaving 19 bases between the germline ends. The CDR3 loop reads CASRAAGAGKNEQFF. The DNA of the CDR3 is TGTGCCAGCAGAGCCGCAGGGGCGGGGAAGAATGAGCAGTTCTTC.

CDR3 region: CASNLYRGEPDTQYF. Written as DNA, the CDR3 is TGTGCCAGCAACCTCTACAGAGGGGAGCCAGATACGCAGTATTTT. This chain connects TRBV5-6 to TRBJ2-3; perhaps D is TRBD1 or TRBD2 (5 bases each). Germline values: CDR1 SGHDT, CDR2 YYEEEE. The CDR3 covers 15 residues. With 6 bases removed from V and 4 bases from J, the gap between germline ends came to 18 bases.

The chain recombines TRBV29-1 with TRBJ2-1, with unresolved D. V gave up 4 bases and J gave up 6 bases, with 7 bases separating them. The CDR3 length is 11 residues. CDR1 and CDR2 from the germline V gene are SQVTM and ANQGSEA. Here the CDR3 DNA reads TGCAGCGTTGGCTGGAGCAATGAGCAGTTCTTC. This translates into CSVGWSNEQFF.

Here the CDR3 DNA reads TGTGCCAGCAGTTTTCGTATCGAGTCCCGGTACTTC. Amino acid sequence: CASSFRIESRYF. This rearrangement joins TRBV28 to TRBJ2-5, with D unresolved. Germline V gene lookup returns CDR1 MDHEN and CDR2 SYDVKM. V lost 3 bases and J lost 13, with 15 bases in between. The CDR3 is 12 residues long.

J is TRBJ2-4 and V is TRBV7-9, with 7 bases aligning to TRBD2. The J call may be incorrect, as the DNA end agrees better with TRBJ2-7. The CDR3 is 13 amino acids. Germline V gives CDR1 SEHNR, CDR2 FQNEAQ (reference sequence). The CDR3 region has the DNA TGTGCCAGCCAACGGACTAGAAACTACGAGCAGTACTTC. It is translated as CASQRTRNYEQYF.

The chain recombines TRBV7-9 with TRBJ2-7; D gene uncertain. Trimming left V 5 bases short and J 2 bases short, with 10 bases between. This CDR3 spans 13 amino acids. The germline V gene encodes CDR1 SEHNR and CDR2 FQNEAQ (reference sequence). The CDR3 region is CASSAPPAYEQYF. For the CDR3, the DNA is TGTGCCAGCAGCGCCCCGCCGGCCTACGAGCAGTACTTC.

V is TRBV20-1 and J is TRBJ2-1; 9 bases are shared with TRBD2. In germline, CDR1 is DFQATT, CDR2 SNEGSKA (reference sequence). This CDR3 comprises 16 residues. With V trimmed by 0 bases and J by 4 bases, 7 bases remained unmatched. CDR3 sequence: CSARDPSGGPYNEQFF. The CDR3 nucleotides are TGCAGTGCTAGAGACCCCAGCGGGGGGCCGTACAATGAGCAGTTCTTC.

The genes are TRBV15 and TRBJ1-2, with D uncertain. The ends were cut back, 5 bases at V and 8 bases at J, with 24 bases in the middle. The CDR3 has 16 residues. From germline, CDR1 is LNHNV and CDR2 YYDKDF (reference sequence). The CDR3 DNA reads as TGTGCCACCAGCGTCCTCTTCGGTGGTCCCGGAAAAGGCTACACCTTC. Encoded protein: CATSVLFGGPGKGYTF.

J is TRBJ2-7 and V is TRBV20-1; possible D gene TRBD2, 5 bases. The DNA end is a closer match to TRBJ2-5, so the J assignment may be wrong. CDR1 and CDR2 from the germline V gene are DFQATT and SNEGSKA (reference sequence). This CDR3 has 11 amino acids. DNA for the CDR3: TGCAGTTCCTTCCGGACTGAGACCCAGTACTTC. Amino acids: CSSFRTETQYF.

J is TRBJ2-7 and V is TRBV3-1; a weak D match, TRBD1 (5 bases). The J call is in doubt because the DNA end fits TRBJ2-5 better. The CDR3 consists of 15 residues. The germline CDR1 and CDR2 sequences are LGHDT and YNNKEL (reference sequence). The CDR3 nucleotides are TGTGCCAGCAGCCAACAGGGTTGGTACCAAGAGACCCAGTACTTC. Protein sequence: CASSQQGWYQETQYF.

The chain's CDR3 is CASSLKTRGGYNEQFF. CDR3 bases: TGTGCCAGCAGCTTAAAAACCAGGGGGGGCTACAATGAGCAGTTCTTC. The V and J genes are TRBV5-8 and TRBJ2-1; D might be TRBD1 or TRBD2, each matching 7 bases. CDR3 size: 16 residues. CDR1 and CDR2 from the germline V gene are SGHTS and YDEGEE. V lost 2 bases and J lost 3, with 15 bases in between.

This clonotype was detected only a few times. The chain recombines TRBV20-1 with TRBJ2-1, with 11 bases fitting TRBD2. V lost 0 bases and J lost 9; bases outside the gene matches: 7. Germline V gene lookup returns CDR1 DFQATT and CDR2 SNEGSKA (reference sequence). The CDR3 totals 15 residues. CDR3 region: CSARDEASGGLEQFF. DNA for the CDR3: TGCAGTGCTAGAGATGAGGCTAGCGGGGGGCTTGAGCAGTTCTTC.

This clonotype was seen more than once but under ten times. V and J are TRBV12-3 or TRBV12-4 and TRBJ2-3; tentatively, D is TRBD1 or TRBD2 (5 bases each). This CDR3 has 16 amino acids. V shed 3 bases and J shed 5 bases, with 18 bases lying between them. CDR3 DNA sequence: TGTGCCAGCAGTTTTGAGGGGAGAAGAAGAGGAGATACGCAGTATTTT. The encoded protein is CASSFEGRRRGDTQYF.

The chain combines TRBV6-5 with TRBJ2-3, with 8 bases fitting TRBD1. The V gene's germline CDR1 is MNHEY and CDR2 SVGAGI. V lost 1 base and J lost 0; bases outside the gene matches: 3. The CDR3 has 16 amino acids. The CDR3: CASSYWTGYSTDTQYF. In DNA, the CDR3 is TGTGCCAGCAGTTACTGGACAGGGTATAGCACAGATACGCAGTATTTT.

The chain combines TRBV2 with TRBJ1-2, with TRBD1 matching over 7 bases. With V trimmed by 2 bases and J by 11 bases, 11 bases remained unmatched. The CDR3 is 14 residues long. Germline CDR1 is SNHLY and CDR2 is FYNNEI. DNA of the CDR3: TGTGCCAGCAGTGAAAAGTTGACAGGGACAAGGTACACCTTC. Residues: CASSEKLTGTRYTF.

On this clonotype: Being one base from a much bigger clone, this may be a read error. V usage is TRBV7-2 and J usage is TRBJ2-7; no firm D call. V was pared by 1 base and J by 2 bases, with 9 bases between. The germline CDR1 and CDR2 sequences are SGHTA and FQGNSA. This CDR3 has 14 residues. The CDR3 DNA reads TGTGCCAGCAGCTTAGAGGTGGCTACCTACGAGCAGTACTTC. Residues: CASSLEVATYEQYF.

V usage is TRBV29-1 and J usage is TRBJ2-3; TRBD1 matches 10 bases. From germline, CDR1 is SQVTM and CDR2 ANQGSEA. The V segment lost 4 bases and the J segment 0 bases; nucleotides outside the gene matches: 4. There are 15 residues in the CDR3. For the CDR3, the DNA is TGCAGCGTTGTCCCGGGACAGGGGAGCACAGATACGCAGTATTTT. Translating gives CSVVPGQGSTDTQYF.

The gene calls are TRBV7-9 and TRBJ2-7; D remains unclear. The CDR3 is 14 residues long. The germline CDR1 and CDR2 sequences are SEHNR and FQNEAQ (reference sequence). The V and J ends lost 7 bases and 2 bases respectively, with 15 bases between them. The CDR3 DNA sequence: TGTGCCAGCACTCCTGTGAACAGACCCTACGAGCAGTACTTC. Protein product: CASTPVNRPYEQYF.

The chain has TRBV15 and TRBJ2-3; 11 bases line up with TRBD2. Germline loops: CDR1 LNHNV, CDR2 YYDKDF (reference sequence). V gave up 4 bases and J gave up 2 bases; unmatched junction bases: 2. This CDR3 is 15 amino acids long. In nucleotides, the CDR3 is TGTGCCACCAGCATTAGCGGGGGGGCCACAGATACGCAGTATTTT. It specifies CATSISGGATDTQYF.

This clonotype showed up just a few times. The V gene is TRBV3-1, the J gene TRBJ1-5; D is uncertain. Germline V gene sequence: CDR1 LGHDT, CDR2 YNNKEL (reference sequence). V shed 4 bases and J shed 2 bases, with 12 bases lying between them. This CDR3 contains 15 residues. The CDR3 DNA reads TGTGCCAGCAGCCCATACGGACGGGGCAATCAGCCCCAGCATTTT. Translating gives CASSPYGRGNQPQHF.

This chain links TRBV6-2 or TRBV6-3 with TRBJ1-2; D unresolved. This CDR3 comprises 13 residues. V dropped 6 bases and J dropped 8 bases, with 16 bases sitting between them. CDR1 MNHEY and CDR2 SVGEGT come from the germline V gene. The CDR3 DNA follows: TGTGCCAGCAGGGTACGTGTGGGGAGAGGCTACACCTTC. Its translation: CASRVRVGRGYTF.

This chain joins TRBV20-1 and TRBJ2-3; tentative D call: TRBD2 (5 bases). Germline CDR1 reads DFQATT; CDR2 reads SNEGSKA (reference sequence). The CDR3 loop spans 14 amino acids. Trimming removed 6 bases at V and 0 bases at J, with 13 bases between. CDR3 residues: CSARRRLSTDTQYF. The CDR3 bases are TGCAGTGCCCGACGGAGGTTGAGCACAGATACGCAGTATTTT.

This clonotype was observed a handful of times. The V and J genes are TRBV6-5 and TRBJ2-3; a possible D gene is TRBD1 (7 bases). With 0 bases removed from V and 6 bases from J, the gap between germline ends came to 16 bases. This CDR3 contains 16 residues. The germline gives CDR1 MNHEY, CDR2 SVGAGI. CDR3 sequence (DNA): TGTGCCAGCAGTTACTCGTTTGGAGGGGGCTTGGATACGCAGTATTTT. This sequence encodes CASSYSFGGGLDTQYF.

The V and J genes are TRBV6-4 and TRBJ2-5, with TRBD2 matching 10 bases. V shed 2 bases, J shed 4 bases, and the junction held 10 bases outside the gene matches. This CDR3 comprises 17 residues. Germline loops: CDR1 MRHNA, CDR2 SNTAGT. The CDR3 nucleotides read TGTGCCAGCAGTGACGCTCCAAGCGGGGGGGCTTCAGAGACCCAGTACTTC. Translation gives CASSDAPSGGASETQYF.